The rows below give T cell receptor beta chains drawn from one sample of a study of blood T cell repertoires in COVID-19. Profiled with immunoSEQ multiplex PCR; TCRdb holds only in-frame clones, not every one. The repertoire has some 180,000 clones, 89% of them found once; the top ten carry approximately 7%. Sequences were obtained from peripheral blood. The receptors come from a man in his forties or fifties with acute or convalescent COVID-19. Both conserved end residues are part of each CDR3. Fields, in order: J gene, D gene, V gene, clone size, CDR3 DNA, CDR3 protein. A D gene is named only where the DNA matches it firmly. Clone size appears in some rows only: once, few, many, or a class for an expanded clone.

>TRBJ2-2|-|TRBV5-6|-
TGTGCCAGCAGTCGAGGCGGCGGCACCGGGGAGCTGTTTTTT
CASSRGGGTGELFF
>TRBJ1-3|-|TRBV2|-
TGTGCCAGCTGGGGCGCAAAATACCCCTCTGGAAACACCATATATTTT
CASWGAKYPSGNTIYF
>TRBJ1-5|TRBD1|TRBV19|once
TGTGCCAGTCGCGGTAATCCGGGACAGGGCAATCAGCCCCAGCATTTT
CASRGNPGQGNQPQHF
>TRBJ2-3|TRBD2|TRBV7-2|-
TGTGCCAGCAGCTTAGCATCTAGCGGGGGGAGCACAGATACGCAGTATTTT
CASSLASSGGSTDTQYF
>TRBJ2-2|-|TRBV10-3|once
TGTGCCATCAGCGGAGTCACCGGGGAGCTGTTTTTT
CAISGVTGELFF
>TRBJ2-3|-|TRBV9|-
TGTGCCAGCAGCGTAGGGCCCAGACCGACTAGCACAGATACGCAGTATTTT
CASSVGPRPTSTDTQYF
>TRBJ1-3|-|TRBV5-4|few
TGTGCCAGCAGCTTCCCAGAAAGAAACACCATATATTTT
CASSFPERNTIYF
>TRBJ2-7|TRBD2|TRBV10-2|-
TGCGCCAGCAGCCTAGCGGGAACCTACGAGCAGTACTTC
CASSLAGTYEQYF
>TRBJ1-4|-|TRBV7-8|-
TGTGCCAGCAGCTTAGACAGGGACGAAAAACTGTTTTTT
CASSLDRDEKLFF
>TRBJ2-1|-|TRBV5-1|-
TGCGCCAGCAGCTTGGCGGGATTTACCTACAATGAGCAGTTCTTC
CASSLAGFTYNEQFF
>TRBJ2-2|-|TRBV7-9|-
TGTGCCAGCAGCGCCGGCGGGAACACCGGGGAGCTGTTTTTT
CASSAGGNTGELFF
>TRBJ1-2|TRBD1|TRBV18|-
TGTGCCAGCTCAGCTGACAGGGCTACTAACTATGGCTACACCTTC
CASSADRATNYGYTF
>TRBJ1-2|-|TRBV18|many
TGTGCCAGCTCACCACTCCACGGTCAGGATAACTATGGCTACACCTTC
CASSPLHGQDNYGYTF
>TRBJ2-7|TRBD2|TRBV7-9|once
TGTGCCAGCAGCCCCCCCGGGACTAGCTACGAGCAGTACTTC
CASSPPGTSYEQYF
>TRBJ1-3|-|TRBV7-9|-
TGTGCCAGCAGCTTCGTTAAGGGGTCTTACATTGGAAACACCATATATTTT
CASSFVKGSYIGNTIYF
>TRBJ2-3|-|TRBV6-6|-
TGTGCCAGCACTGCCGGGACTGAAAGCACAGATACGCAGTATTTT
CASTAGTESTDTQYF
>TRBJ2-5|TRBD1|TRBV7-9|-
TGTGCCAGCAGCCCCTGGGGCAGGGGGAAACAAGAGACCCAGTACTTC
CASSPWGRGKQETQYF
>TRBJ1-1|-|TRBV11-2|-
TGTGCCAGCAGCCCGGTTAGGGCCCCGGGGACTGAAGCTTTCTTT
CASSPVRAPGTEAFF
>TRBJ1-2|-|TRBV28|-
TGTGCCAGCAGTCAAGCAACTAACTATGGCTACACCTTC
CASSQATNYGYTF
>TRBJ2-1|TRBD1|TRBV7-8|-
TGTGCCAGCAGCTCGCAGGGGGCCATTACCAATGAGCAGTTCTTC
CASSSQGAITNEQFF
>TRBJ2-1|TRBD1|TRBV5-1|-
TGCGCCAGCAGCTCCGGGACAGGGGGCTTCAATGAGCAGTTCTTC
CASSSGTGGFNEQFF
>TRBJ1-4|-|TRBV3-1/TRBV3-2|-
TGTGCCAGCAGCCAACCCCCGGGTTTCGAAAAACTGTTTTTT
CASSQPPGFEKLFF
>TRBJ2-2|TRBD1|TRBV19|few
TGTGCCAGTAGTATGCGTGGACAGGGTGGTCCCGGGGAGCTGTTTTTT
CASSMRGQGGPGELFF
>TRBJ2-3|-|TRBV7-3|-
TGTGCCAGCAGCCGGACCCAGGGGGGCAGCACAGATACGCAGTATTTT
CASSRTQGGSTDTQYF
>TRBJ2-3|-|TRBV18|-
TGTGCCAGCTCACCTCTCGGGTTTCCTAGCACAGATACGCAGTATTTT
CASSPLGFPSTDTQYF
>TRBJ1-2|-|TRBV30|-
TGTGCCTGGAGTTTGGACAGTTTTAACTATGGCTACACCTTC
CAWSLDSFNYGYTF
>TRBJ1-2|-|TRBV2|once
TGTGCCAGCAGCATCGGGGGCTATGGCTACACCTTC
CASSIGGYGYTF
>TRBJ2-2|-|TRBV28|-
TGTGCCAGCAGTTTATCCCGGAGCGGGGAGCTGTTTTTT
CASSLSRSGELFF
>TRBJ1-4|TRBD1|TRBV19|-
TGTGCCAGTAGTATGGCTGGACAGGGGGTCTATGCAACTAATGAAAAACTGTTTTTT
CASSMAGQGVYATNEKLFF
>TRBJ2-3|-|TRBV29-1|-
TGCAGCGTTGAAGCCTCACAGGGCGCAGATACGCAGTATTTT
CSVEASQGADTQYF
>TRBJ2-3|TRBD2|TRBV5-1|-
TGCGCCAGCAGCTTGCCTAGCGGGGGTGAAGATACGCAGTATTTT
CASSLPSGGEDTQYF
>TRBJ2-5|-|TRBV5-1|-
TGCGCCAGCAGCCCATCCACCACGAGGGAGACCCAGTACTTC
CASSPSTTRETQYF
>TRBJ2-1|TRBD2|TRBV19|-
TGTGCCAGTAGTATCGCGGGGGGGCCCCGTGAGCAGTTCTTC
CASSIAGGPREQFF
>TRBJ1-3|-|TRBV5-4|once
TGTGCCAGCAGCTTGAGGCTTTCAGGGCGCTCTGGAAACACCATATATTTT
CASSLRLSGRSGNTIYF
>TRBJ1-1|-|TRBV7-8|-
TGTGCCAGCAGCTTGGCAGGAACGAACAGTGAAGCTTTCTTT
CASSLAGTNSEAFF
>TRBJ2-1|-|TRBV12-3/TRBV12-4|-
TGTGCCAGCAGGAGCACTGAGCCAAGTGAGCAGTTCTTC
CASRSTEPSEQFF
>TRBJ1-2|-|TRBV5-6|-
TGTGCCAGCAATCAGGGTCGGTATGGCTACACCTTC
CASNQGRYGYTF